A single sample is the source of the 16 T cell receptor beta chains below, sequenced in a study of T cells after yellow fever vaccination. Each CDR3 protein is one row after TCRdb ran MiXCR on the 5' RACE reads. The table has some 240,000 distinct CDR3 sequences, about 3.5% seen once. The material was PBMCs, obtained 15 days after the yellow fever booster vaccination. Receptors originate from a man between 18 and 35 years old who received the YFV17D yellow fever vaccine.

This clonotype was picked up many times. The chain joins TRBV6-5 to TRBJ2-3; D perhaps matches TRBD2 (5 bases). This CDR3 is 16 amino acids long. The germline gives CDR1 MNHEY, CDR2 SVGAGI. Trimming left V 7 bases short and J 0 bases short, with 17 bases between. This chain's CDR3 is CASITTGKTSTDTQYF. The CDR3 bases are TGTGCCAGCATCACCACGGGGAAAACTAGCACAGATACGCAGTATTTT.

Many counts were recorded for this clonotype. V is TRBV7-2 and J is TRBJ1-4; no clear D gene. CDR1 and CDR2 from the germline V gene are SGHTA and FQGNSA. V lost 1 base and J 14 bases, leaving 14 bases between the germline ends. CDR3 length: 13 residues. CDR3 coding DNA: TGTGCCAGCAGCTTAGGGGCGACGGAAACTCTGTTTTTT. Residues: CASSLGATETLFF. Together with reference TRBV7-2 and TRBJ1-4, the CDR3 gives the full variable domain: GAGVSQSPSNKVTEKGKDVELRCDPISGHTALYWYRQSLGQGLEFLIYFQGNSAPDKSGLPSDRFSAERTGGSVSTLTIQRTQQEDSAVYLCASSLGATETLFFGSGTQLSVL.

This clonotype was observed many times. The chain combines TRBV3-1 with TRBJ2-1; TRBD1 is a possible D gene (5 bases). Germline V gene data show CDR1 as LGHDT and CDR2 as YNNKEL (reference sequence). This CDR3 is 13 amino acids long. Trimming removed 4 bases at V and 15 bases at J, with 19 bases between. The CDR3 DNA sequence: TGTGCCAGCAGCCCAACAGGACAATACACTCCGTTCTTC. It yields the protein CASSPTGQYTPFF.

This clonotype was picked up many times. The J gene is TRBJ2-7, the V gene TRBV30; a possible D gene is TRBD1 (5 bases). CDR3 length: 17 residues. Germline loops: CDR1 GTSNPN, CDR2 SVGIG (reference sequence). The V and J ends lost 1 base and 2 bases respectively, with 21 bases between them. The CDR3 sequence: CAWSAGPVGAITYEQYF. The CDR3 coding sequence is TGTGCCTGGAGTGCAGGCCCTGTAGGGGCGATAACCTACGAGCAGTACTTC.

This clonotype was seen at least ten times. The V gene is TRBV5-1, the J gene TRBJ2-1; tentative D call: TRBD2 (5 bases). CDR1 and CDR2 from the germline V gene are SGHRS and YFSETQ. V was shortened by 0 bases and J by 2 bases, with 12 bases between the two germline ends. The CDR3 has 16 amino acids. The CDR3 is CASSLELRGTYNEQFF. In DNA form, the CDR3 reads TGCGCCAGCAGCTTGGAACTACGAGGGACCTACAATGAGCAGTTCTTC.

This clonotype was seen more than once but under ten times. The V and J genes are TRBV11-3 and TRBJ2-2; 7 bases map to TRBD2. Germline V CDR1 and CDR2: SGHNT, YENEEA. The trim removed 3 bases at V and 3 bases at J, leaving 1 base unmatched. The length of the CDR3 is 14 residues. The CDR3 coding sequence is TGTGCCAGCAGCTTGGGACTACACACCGGGGAGCTGTTTTTT. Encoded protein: CASSLGLHTGELFF.

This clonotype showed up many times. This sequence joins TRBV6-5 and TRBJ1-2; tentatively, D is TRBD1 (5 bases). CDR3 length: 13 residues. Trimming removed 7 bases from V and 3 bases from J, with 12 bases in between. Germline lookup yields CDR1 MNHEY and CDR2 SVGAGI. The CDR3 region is CASTLGGDYGYTF. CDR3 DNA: TGTGCCAGCACCCTTGGAGGGGACTATGGCTACACCTTC.

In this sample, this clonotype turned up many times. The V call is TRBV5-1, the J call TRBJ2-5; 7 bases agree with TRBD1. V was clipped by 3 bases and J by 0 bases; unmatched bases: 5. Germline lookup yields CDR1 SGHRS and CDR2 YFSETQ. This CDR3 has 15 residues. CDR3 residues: CASSSNTGDQETQYF. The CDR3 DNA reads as TGCGCCAGCAGCTCCAACACAGGGGACCAAGAGACCCAGTACTTC.

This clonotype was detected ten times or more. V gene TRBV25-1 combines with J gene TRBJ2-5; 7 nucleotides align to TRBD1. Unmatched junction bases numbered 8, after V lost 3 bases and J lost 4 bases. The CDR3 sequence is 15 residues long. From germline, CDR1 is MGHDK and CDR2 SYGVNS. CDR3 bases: TGTGCCAGCAGTGATTTAGGGGGCGGAAGAGAGACCCAGTACTTC. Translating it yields CASSDLGGGRETQYF.

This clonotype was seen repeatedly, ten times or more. CDR3 residues: CASRPTGEREKLFF. CDR3 in DNA: TGTGCCAGCAGACCGACAGGGGAACGAGAAAAACTGTTTTTT. The chain carries TRBV6-5 and TRBJ1-4; 8 bases agree with TRBD1. The CDR3 covers 14 residues. V shed 6 bases and J 8 bases; nucleotides not matched to a gene: 8. Per the germline V gene, CDR1 is MNHEY and CDR2 is SVGAGI.

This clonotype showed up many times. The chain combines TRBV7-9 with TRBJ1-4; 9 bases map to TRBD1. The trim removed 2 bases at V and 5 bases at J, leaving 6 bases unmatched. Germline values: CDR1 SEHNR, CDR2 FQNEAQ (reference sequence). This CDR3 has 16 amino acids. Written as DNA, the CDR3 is TGTGCCAGCAGCTTATATCGGGGGACAGGGAATGAAAAACTGTTTTTT. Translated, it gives CASSLYRGTGNEKLFF.

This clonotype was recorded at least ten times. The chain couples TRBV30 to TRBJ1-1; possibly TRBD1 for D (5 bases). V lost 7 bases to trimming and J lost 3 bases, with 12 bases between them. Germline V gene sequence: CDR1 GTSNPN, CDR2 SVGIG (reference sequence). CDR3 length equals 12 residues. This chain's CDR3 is CAYSREYTEAFF. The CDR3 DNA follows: TGTGCCTACTCCAGGGAATACACTGAAGCTTTCTTT.

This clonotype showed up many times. CDR3 sequence (DNA): TGCAGTGCTAGAGGTTTGCGGCGGTTCCAAGAGACCCAGTACTTC. It translates to CSARGLRRFQETQYF. The chain combines TRBV20-1 with TRBJ2-5; D not resolved. The CDR3 is 15 amino acids. The germline V gene has CDR1 DFQATT and CDR2 SNEGSKA (reference sequence). V was shortened by 1 base and J by 1 base, with 13 bases between the two germline ends.

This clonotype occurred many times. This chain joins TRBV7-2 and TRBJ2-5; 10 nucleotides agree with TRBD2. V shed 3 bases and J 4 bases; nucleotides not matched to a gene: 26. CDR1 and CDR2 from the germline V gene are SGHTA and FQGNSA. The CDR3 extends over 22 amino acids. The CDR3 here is CASSFDRPRRLAGGPRSETQYF. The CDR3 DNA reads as TGTGCCAGCAGCTTCGATCGCCCCCGACGCTTAGCGGGGGGCCCAAGGTCAGAGACCCAGTACTTC.

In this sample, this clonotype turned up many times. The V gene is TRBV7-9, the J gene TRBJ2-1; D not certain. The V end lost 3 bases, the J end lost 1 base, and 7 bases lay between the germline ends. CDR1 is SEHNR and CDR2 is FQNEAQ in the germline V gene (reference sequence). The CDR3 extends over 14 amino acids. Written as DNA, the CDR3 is TGTGCCAGCAGCTTTCCCGGGTCCTACAATGAGCAGTTCTTC. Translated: CASSFPGSYNEQFF.

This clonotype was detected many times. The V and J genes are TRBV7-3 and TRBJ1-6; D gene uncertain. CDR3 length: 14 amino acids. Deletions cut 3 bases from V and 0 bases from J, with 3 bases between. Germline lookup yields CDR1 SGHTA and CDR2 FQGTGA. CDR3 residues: CASSFGSYNSPLHF. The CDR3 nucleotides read TGTGCCAGCAGCTTCGGCTCCTATAATTCACCCCTCCACTTT.